One sample yielded the 25 T cell receptor beta chains listed below, sequenced in a study of shared clonotypes between healthy human individuals. TCRdb keeps only in-frame clones here, not all; method: immunoSEQ multiplex PCR. The sample holds some 320,000 clones; 87% are singletons and the top ten take about a sixth. Material: memory CD8+ T cells sorted from blood. Subset of the sample: CD45RO+ cells pooled with CCR7-negative TemRA cells. These receptors were taken from a man aged 18 to 35 in good health.

The chain joins TRBV2 to TRBJ1-1; 8 positions agree with TRBD1. The CDR3 length is 17 residues. Germline V gene sequence: CDR1 SNHLY, CDR2 FYNNEI. J lost 0 bases, V lost 0 bases, and 6 bases had no gene match. CDR3 bases: TGTGCCAGCAGTGAAGCGTCGGCAGGGGGCATGAACACTGAAGCTTTCTTT. It translates to CASSEASAGGMNTEAFF.

The J gene is TRBJ2-1, the V gene TRBV7-9; no clear D gene. The V end lost 2 bases, the J end lost 3 bases, and 8 bases lay between the germline ends. There are 14 residues in the CDR3. Germline V gene lookup returns CDR1 SEHNR and CDR2 FQNEAQ (reference sequence). CDR3 in DNA: TGTGCCAGCAGCTTATCGCTGGGCTACAATGAGCAGTTCTTC. It is translated as CASSLSLGYNEQFF.

The chain recombines TRBV6-6 with TRBJ2-7; no clear D gene. Trimming removed 2 bases from V and 3 bases from J, with 5 bases in between. Germline V gives CDR1 MNHNY, CDR2 SVGAGI (reference sequence). This CDR3 comprises 12 residues. The CDR3 coding sequence is TGTGCCAGCAGTTACCAGTTCTACGAGCAGTACTTC. Encoded protein: CASSYQFYEQYF.

The chain uses TRBV2 and TRBJ2-7; no clear D. Germline CDR1 reads SNHLY; CDR2 reads FYNNEI. V lost 8 bases to trimming and J lost 3 bases, with 11 bases between them. The CDR3 runs to 12 residues. The DNA of the CDR3 is TGTGCCAGCCGCACTCGCTTCTACGAGCAGTACTTC. This sequence encodes CASRTRFYEQYF. Using reference TRBV2 and TRBJ2-7 for the parts outside the CDR3, the full variable domain is EPEVTQTPSHQVTQMGQEVILRCVPISNHLYFYWYRQILGQKVEFLVSFYNNEISEKSEIFDDQFSVERPDGSNFTLKIRSTKLEDSAMYFCASRTRFYEQYFGPGTRLTVT.

This chain joins TRBV5-1 and TRBJ2-1; the match to TRBD1 covers 7 bases. The CDR3 extends over 15 amino acids. Per germline, CDR1 SGHRS and CDR2 YFSETQ. With V trimmed by 4 bases and J by 7 bases, 11 bases remained unmatched. The CDR3 DNA reads as TGCGCCAGCAGCACAAGACAGGGTTTGTTGAATGAGCAGTTCTTC. Amino acid sequence: CASSTRQGLLNEQFF. Full variable domain (remainder filled in from reference TRBV5-1 and TRBJ2-1): KAGVTQTPRYLIKTRGQQVTLSCSPISGHRSVSWYQQTPGQGLQFLFEYFSETQRNKGNFPGRFSGRQFSNSRSEMNVSTLELGDSALYLCASSTRQGLLNEQFFGPGTRLTVL.

The chain couples TRBV30 to TRBJ1-1; possibly TRBD1 for D (6 bases). Germline CDR1 is GTSNPN and CDR2 is SVGIG (reference sequence). Trimming cost V 3 bases and J 4 bases, with 12 bases left between them. CDR3 size: 13 residues. The CDR3 sequence: CAWSEQGSTEAFF. The CDR3 nucleotides are TGTGCCTGGAGCGAGCAGGGGTCCACTGAAGCTTTCTTT.

This chain links TRBV4-1 with TRBJ2-1; a weak D match, TRBD1 (6 bases). V lost 0 bases and J 0 bases, leaving 18 bases between the germline ends. Germline V gives CDR1 MGHRA, CDR2 YSYEKL. The CDR3 totals 19 residues. The CDR3 region has the DNA TGCGCCAGCAGCCAAGATCACTTACCCTTGGGGGCCTCCTACAATGAGCAGTTCTTC. It translates to CASSQDHLPLGASYNEQFF.

This clone was observed once. The rearrangement joins TRBV5-1 to TRBJ2-2, with TRBD2 identical over 10 bases. Germline V CDR1 and CDR2: SGHRS, YFSETQ. The CDR3 spans 16 residues. V gave up 4 bases and J gave up 8 bases; unmatched junction bases: 11. CDR3 residues: CASSASAGGPAGELFF. CDR3 DNA: TGCGCCAGCAGCGCCTCAGCGGGAGGGCCGGCTGGGGAGCTGTTTTTT. The variable domain in full, completed from reference TRBV5-1 and TRBJ2-2, reads KAGVTQTPRYLIKTRGQQVTLSCSPISGHRSVSWYQQTPGQGLQFLFEYFSETQRNKGNFPGRFSGRQFSNSRSEMNVSTLELGDSALYLCASSASAGGPAGELFFGEGSRLTVL.

The chain has TRBV13 and TRBJ2-7; TRBD2 matches 12 bases. The CDR3 is 15 amino acids. The junction had 7 bases not matched to a gene; V was cut back by 5 bases and J by 5 bases. Germline V gene data show CDR1 as PRHDT and CDR2 as FYEKMQ (reference sequence). As DNA, the CDR3 is TGTGCCAGCAGCGGCCTAGCGGGAGGGCCTCACGAGCAGTACTTC. This codes for CASSGLAGGPHEQYF.

The rearrangement joins TRBV30 to TRBJ1-1; D unresolved. Germline V gives CDR1 GTSNPN, CDR2 SVGIG (reference sequence). The CDR3 loop spans 12 amino acids. The germline V and J ends were trimmed by 1 base and 8 bases, with 11 bases remaining between them. CDR3 in amino acids: CAWSEVAPEAFF. CDR3 DNA sequence: TGTGCCTGGAGTGAAGTGGCCCCCGAAGCTTTCTTT.

This sequence joins TRBV29-1 and TRBJ1-2; tentatively, D is TRBD1 (5 bases). V lost 6 bases to trimming and J lost 0 bases, with 17 bases between them. The CDR3 length is 15 residues. Germline values: CDR1 SQVTM, CDR2 ANQGSEA. The CDR3 sequence is CSVALGVLANYGYTF. The CDR3 DNA is TGCAGCGTGGCCCTGGGGGTTTTGGCTAACTATGGCTACACCTTC.

This chain uses TRBV9 with TRBJ2-3; D unresolved. From germline, CDR1 is SGDLS and CDR2 YYNGEE. Trimming left V 3 bases short and J 2 bases short, with 13 bases between. CDR3 length: 15 amino acids. CDR3 in DNA: TGTGCCAGCAGCGGCCCGGGCGGAGTCACAGATACGCAGTATTTT. Its translation: CASSGPGGVTDTQYF.

The chain combines TRBV9 with TRBJ2-3; TRBD2 aligns across 7 bases. The V segment lost 2 bases and the J segment 2 bases; nucleotides outside the gene matches: 8. The germline gives CDR1 SGDLS, CDR2 YYNGEE. The CDR3 totals 16 residues. Written as DNA, the CDR3 is TGTGCCAGCAGCGTTATGACGGGGGGATTCACAGATACGCAGTATTTT. This gives the protein CASSVMTGGFTDTQYF.

The chain has TRBV5-1 and TRBJ2-4; D could derive from TRBD1 or TRBD2 (5 bases each). The germline CDR1 and CDR2 sequences are SGHRS and YFSETQ. CDR3 length: 15 residues. Trimming took off 4 bases at V and 7 bases at J, with 18 bases between the two ends. CDR3 DNA: TGCGCCAGCAGCGAGGGCCCCAGGGAATTTAACATTCAGTACTTC. Its translation is CASSEGPREFNIQYF. The whole variable domain, remainder taken from reference TRBV5-1 and TRBJ2-4, is KAGVTQTPRYLIKTRGQQVTLSCSPISGHRSVSWYQQTPGQGLQFLFEYFSETQRNKGNFPGRFSGRQFSNSRSEMNVSTLELGDSALYLCASSEGPREFNIQYFGAGTRLSVL.

V usage is TRBV11-3 and J usage is TRBJ2-2; D is undetermined. The CDR3 spans 13 residues. Germline V lookup: CDR1 SGHNT, CDR2 YENEEA. V was pared by 8 bases and J by 4 bases, with 11 bases between. In DNA, the CDR3 is TGTGCCAGCGCCGAGCGAGGCACCGGGGAGCTGTTTTTT. Translating gives CASAERGTGELFF.

The chain has TRBV27 and TRBJ2-3; D gene ambiguous. V gave up 6 bases and J gave up 2 bases, with 18 bases separating them. The germline V gene encodes CDR1 MNHEY and CDR2 SMNVEV (reference sequence). CDR3 length: 16 residues. The CDR3 sequence: CASSLGSPGVTDTQYF. The CDR3 DNA reads TGTGCCAGCAGCCTGGGATCACCTGGCGTCACAGATACGCAGTATTTT.

This clone was detected a few times. The rearrangement links TRBV18 to TRBJ1-5; D remains ambiguous. CDR3 length: 15 residues. The V and J ends lost 4 bases and 1 base respectively, with 11 bases between them. CDR1 is KGHSH, CDR2 LQKENI, per germline. The CDR3 nucleotides are TGTGCCAGCTCACGGTACGGGGAGAGCAATCAGCCCCAGCATTTT. Translated: CASSRYGESNQPQHF.

In this sample, this clone turned up once. The V call is TRBV13, the J call TRBJ2-4; D is ambiguous. This CDR3 comprises 14 residues. Germline CDR1 is PRHDT and CDR2 is FYEKMQ (reference sequence). V was clipped by 0 bases and J by 7 bases, with 10 bases between them. The CDR3 loop reads CASSLGGVANIQYF. DNA of the CDR3: TGTGCCAGCAGCTTAGGTGGGGTTGCGAACATTCAGTACTTC.

This chain uses TRBV10-3 with TRBJ2-1; D not certain. Trimming removed 4 bases from V and 7 bases from J, with 14 bases in between. The germline gives CDR1 ENHRY, CDR2 SYGVKD. The CDR3 runs 14 residues. The CDR3 coding sequence is TGTGCCATCAGTGGCGGCCCTACCCCAAATGAGCAGTTCTTC. As protein: CAISGGPTPNEQFF.

The chain is built from TRBV27 and TRBJ1-1; TRBD1 might be the D (6 bases). Trimming stripped 7 bases from V and 8 bases from J, with 17 bases between. CDR3 length: 13 amino acids. Germline lookup yields CDR1 MNHEY and CDR2 SMNVEV (reference sequence). The CDR3 sequence: CASTLTGTKEAFF. In nucleotides, the CDR3 is TGTGCCAGCACCCTCACCGGGACAAAGGAAGCTTTCTTT.

This clone was seen only a few times. The chain has TRBV13 and TRBJ2-1; the D gene is possibly TRBD1 (6 bases). The CDR3 extends over 16 amino acids. Trimming removed 6 bases at V and 10 bases at J, with 25 bases between. Germline V gene data show CDR1 as PRHDT and CDR2 as FYEKMQ (reference sequence). CDR3 sequence (DNA): TGTGCCAGCAGTCTAACCTCGGGGCAGGGGTTTAGGGAGCAGTTCTTC. This codes for CASSLTSGQGFREQFF.

The chain uses TRBV10-2 and TRBJ2-7; the match to TRBD1 covers 10 bases. In germline, CDR1 is WSHSY, CDR2 SAAADI. The CDR3 contains 13 residues. Trimming cost V 10 bases and J 2 bases; bases outside gene matches: 5. CDR3 sequence reads: CATSGTGAYEQYF. CDR3 coding DNA: TGCGCCACCTCCGGGACAGGGGCCTACGAGCAGTACTTC.

The chain combines TRBV10-2 with TRBJ2-7, with TRBD2 identical over 8 bases. The CDR3 extends over 15 amino acids. Germline V gene data show CDR1 as WSHSY and CDR2 as SAAADI. V was clipped by 1 base and J by 3 bases; unmatched bases: 5. The CDR3 protein is CASSELASGFYEQYF. The CDR3 DNA follows: TGCGCCAGCAGTGAGTTGGCTAGCGGGTTCTACGAGCAGTACTTC.

The chain joins TRBV4-1 to TRBJ1-5; D gene unclear. V lost 3 bases to trimming and J lost 1 base, with 13 bases between them. The CDR3 length is 16 residues. Looked up from germline, CDR1 is MGHRA and CDR2 is YSYEKL. CDR3 bases: TGCGCCAGCAGCCAGAGGTTTGCGCAAAGCAATCAGCCCCAGCATTTT. Translation gives CASSQRFAQSNQPQHF.

CDR3 in amino acids: CASSQGRQVPYNEQFF. DNA of the CDR3: TGCGCCAGCAGCCAAGGGAGACAGGTCCCCTACAATGAGCAGTTCTTC. J is TRBJ2-1 and V is TRBV4-3; perhaps TRBD1 as D (6 bases). Germline lookup yields CDR1 LGHNA and CDR2 YSLEER. The CDR3 loop spans 16 amino acids. Between the trimmed V and J ends, which lost 1 base and 2 bases, there was a span of 12 bases.